This T cell receptor beta chain was sequenced in a study of Ad26.COV2.S vaccination and SARS-CoV-2 variants. Study information: Ad26.COV2.S, an intramuscular injection, was given once or twice 56 days apart.

TCRdb's copy holds only in-frame clones and misses some; the assay was immunoSEQ multiplex PCR. The table records roughly 330,000 clones, almost 90% of them present only once. This CDR3 spans 16 amino acids. Trimming left V 0 bases short and J 0 bases short, with 11 bases between. Germline-derived CDR1 and CDR2 are MNHEY and SVGAGI. This sample's treatment: about 20 received Ad26.COV2.S at low or high dose, single or two shots; several received placebo; per-sample allocation not given. Sampling occurred on day 63 after the first vaccine or placebo injection. It was an adult aged 18-55 years in Boston who was the donor.

This sequence was found in a person aged 18-60 years who received the Ad26.COV2.S COVID-19 vaccine or a placebo. V gene TRBV6-5 combines with J gene TRBJ1-2; the D is unclear. Here the sequenced sample was peripheral blood, taken in a trial of Ad26.COV2.S vaccine versus placebo. DNA of the CDR3: TGTGCCAGCAGTTACTCTACGGCAGAAGCTAACTATGGCTACACCTTC. As protein: CASSYSTAEANYGYTF.